Presented here are 15 T cell receptor beta chains from one specimen sequenced in a study of T cells in Graves' hyperthyroidism and ophthalmopathy. Using RNA transcripts as the source, TCR beta CDR3 regions were amplified. The HTBI primer set served for first-round RT-PCR of the TCR CDR3. One entry per CDR3 protein, called by TCRdb with MiXCR from the multiplex PCR reads. The data contain a few hundred thousand distinct CDR3 sequences, 35% to 50% of them singletons. The sample taken for sequencing was peripheral blood or thyroid tissue (not recorded which). The receptor source for this set is an adult woman with Graves' disease, either hyperthyroidism or ophthalmopathy (not recorded which).

The rearrangement uses TRBV7-6 and TRBJ1-3; D gene ambiguous. The V and J ends lost 0 bases and 3 bases respectively, with 9 bases between them. This CDR3 has 15 residues. Per germline, CDR1 SGHVS and CDR2 FNYEAQ. The CDR3 spells CASSLAVRIGNTIYF. CDR3 in DNA: TGTGCCAGCAGCTTAGCGGTACGAATTGGAAACACCATATATTTT.

The chain carries TRBV15 and TRBJ1-1; 7 nucleotides line up with TRBD1. Germline V gene lookup returns CDR1 LNHNV and CDR2 YYDKDF (reference sequence). V was clipped by 8 bases and J by 2 bases; unmatched bases: 14. This CDR3 has 16 residues. This CDR3 is CATDKDRPGVNTEAFF. CDR3 DNA sequence: TGTGCCACCGACAAGGACAGGCCAGGGGTTAACACTGAAGCTTTCTTT.

This chain's CDR3 is CASSDLMGTKGGYTF. In nucleotides, the CDR3 is TGTGCCAGCAGCGACCTAATGGGGACGAAAGGTGGCTACACCTTC. The J gene is TRBJ1-2, the V gene TRBV27; the D gene is possibly TRBD1 (5 bases). CDR1 and CDR2 from the germline V gene are MNHEY and SMNVEV (reference sequence). V was cut by 6 bases and J by 7 bases, with 21 bases left in between. The CDR3 has 15 residues.

This clonotype was detected many times. The V and J genes are TRBV14 and TRBJ2-5; no clear D. Germline loops: CDR1 SGHDN, CDR2 FVKESK. The germline V and J ends were trimmed by 3 bases and 5 bases, with 7 bases remaining between them. The CDR3 has 12 residues. CDR3 DNA sequence: TGTGCCAGCAGCCAGGGGTACGAGACCCAGTACTTC. Translated, it gives CASSQGYETQYF.

This clonotype was recorded many times. The chain has TRBV20-1 and TRBJ1-1; unclear D gene. V was trimmed by 7 bases and J by 10 bases, leaving 22 bases between them. This CDR3 region has 13 residues. Germline V gives CDR1 DFQATT, CDR2 SNEGSKA (reference sequence). The CDR3 sequence: CSGVQLTFDGAFF. CDR3 DNA sequence: TGCAGTGGCGTACAGCTGACCTTCGATGGAGCTTTCTTT.

This clonotype occurred once. This sequence joins TRBV9 and TRBJ2-5, with 10 bases that match TRBD2. This CDR3 has 16 amino acids. Trimming took 4 bases from V and 5 from J; bases not matched to a gene: 11. Germline V gene sequence: CDR1 SGDLS, CDR2 YYNGEE. In DNA, the CDR3 is TGTGCCAGCAGCTTAGCGCTAGCGGGGGAGGTGGAGACCCAGTACTTC. It translates to CASSLALAGEVETQYF.

CDR3 DNA sequence: TGCAGTGCCCATCACCCACCGAAGGGGAGCAATCAGCCCCAGCATTTT. Translated: CSAHHPPKGSNQPQHF. V gene TRBV20-1 combines with J gene TRBJ1-5; D is possibly TRBD1 (5 bases). Germline V lookup: CDR1 DFQATT, CDR2 SNEGSKA (reference sequence). V lost 6 bases and J lost 1, with 19 bases in between. The length of the CDR3 is 16 residues.

The V call is TRBV4-3, the J call TRBJ1-5; 7 nucleotides agree with TRBD1. Trimming cost V 5 bases and J 9 bases; bases outside gene matches: 7. Germline CDR1 and CDR2: LGHNA and YSLEER. This CDR3 is built from 13 residues. The chain's CDR3 is CASSSTGLGPQHF. The CDR3 nucleotides are TGCGCCAGCAGCTCGACAGGGCTTGGGCCCCAGCATTTT.

This clonotype was seen repeatedly, ten times or more. V and J are TRBV12-3 or TRBV12-4 and TRBJ1-1, with D possibly TRBD1 on 6 matching bases. Trimming removed 1 base from V and 5 bases from J, with 17 bases in between. The CDR3 runs 16 residues. The CDR3, as DNA: TGTGCCAGCAGTTTAGAAACGGGGGCGTGGGGTACTGAAGCTTTCTTT. Amino acids: CASSLETGAWGTEAFF.

The gene calls are TRBV7-9 and TRBJ2-5; D may correspond to TRBD1 or TRBD2 (5 bases each). The CDR3 is 15 amino acids. V lost 5 bases and J lost 5, with 18 bases in between. Germline V gene sequence: CDR1 SEHNR, CDR2 FQNEAQ (reference sequence). Here the CDR3 DNA reads TGTGCCAGCAGCCCCGCCGGGACCCTGACGGAGACCCAGTACTTC. It translates to CASSPAGTLTETQYF.

The chain employs TRBV7-2 and TRBJ1-1, with D uncertain. V was pared by 4 bases and J by 3 bases, with 12 bases between. The CDR3 has 14 amino acids. Germline CDR1 is SGHTA and CDR2 is FQGNSA. In DNA, the CDR3 is TGTGCCAGCAGCTACCACAACGGGGACACTGAAGCTTTCTTT. The encoded protein is CASSYHNGDTEAFF. Supplemented by reference TRBV7-2 and TRBJ1-1, the full variable domain reads GAGVSQSPSNKVTEKGKDVELRCDPISGHTALYWYRQSLGQGLEFLIYFQGNSAPDKSGLPSDRFSAERTGGSVSTLTIQRTQQEDSAVYLCASSYHNGDTEAFFGQGTRLTVV.

Ten or more counts support this clonotype. The rearrangement links TRBV7-8 to TRBJ2-7; 7 bases agree with TRBD1. Unmatched junction bases numbered 10, after V lost 5 bases and J lost 0 bases. The CDR3 has 16 residues. Germline V lookup: CDR1 SGHVS, CDR2 FQNEAQ. DNA of the CDR3: TGTGCCAGCAGCCAGTCACGGACAGGACCCTCCTACGAGCAGTACTTC. As protein: CASSQSRTGPSYEQYF. Together with reference TRBV7-8 and TRBJ2-7, the CDR3 gives the full variable domain: GAGVSQSPRYKVAKRGQDVALRCDPISGHVSLFWYQQALGQGPEFLTYFQNEAQLDKSGLPSDRFFAERPEGSVSTLKIQRTQQEDSAVYLCASSQSRTGPSYEQYFGPGTRLTVT.

This clonotype has a count of ten or more. V is TRBV7-2 and J is TRBJ1-5, with D possibly matching TRBD1 (5 bases). Germline V gives CDR1 SGHTA, CDR2 FQGNSA. Trimming left V 2 bases short and J 7 bases short, with 12 bases between. The CDR3 is 14 amino acids. In DNA form, the CDR3 reads TGTGCCAGCAGCTTATTCGGGGGATACCAGCCCCAGCATTTT. The encoded protein is CASSLFGGYQPQHF.

This chain links TRBV10-3 with TRBJ1-1; TRBD1 is a possible D gene (6 bases). V was shortened by 4 bases and J by 11 bases, with 20 bases between the two germline ends. The germline gives CDR1 ENHRY, CDR2 SYGVKD. The CDR3 runs to 14 residues. The CDR3 here is CAISARDGGGLAFF. DNA of the CDR3: TGTGCCATCAGTGCTAGGGATGGAGGGGGTTTGGCTTTCTTT.

This clonotype was found many times. The rearrangement uses TRBV12-3 or TRBV12-4 and TRBJ2-5; 7 bases are shared with TRBD1. This CDR3 is built from 14 residues. V trimming: 6 bases; J trimming: 7 bases; junction bases outside the gene matches: 11. The DNA of the CDR3 is TGTGCCAGCAGCCCAACCAGGGGGACGGGGACCCAGTACTTC. It yields the protein CASSPTRGTGTQYF.